This T cell receptor (beta chain) derives from a study of blood T cell repertoires in COVID-19. Study background: Sites across the United States, Italy and Spain contributed samples from acute and convalescent COVID-19. Sample material is recorded as cDNA or gDNA derived from T cells, B-cell-depleted T cells, or PBMCs.

Per the study methods: Amplification from reference gene primers served as the basis for estimated nucleated cell counts. Sequencing was performed with immunoSEQ multiplex PCR; in TCRdb, only in-frame clones are kept and a portion is missing. V and J calls and clone size come straight from that table; D and trimming were deduced from the DNA. Among over 200,000 clones listed, 80% to 90% were seen once. The CDR3 totals 17 residues. Germline V CDR1 and CDR2: MGHRA, YSYEKL. V lost 2 bases and J lost 2; bases outside the gene matches: 9. The receptor was derived from a man in his forties who had recovered from COVID-19. The gene calls are TRBV4-1 and TRBJ1-2; 9 bases match TRBD1. Source material: peripheral blood. The CDR3 sequence: CASSQPKTQGANYGYTF. The CDR3 nucleotides are TGCGCCAGCAGCCAACCTAAGACACAGGGGGCGAACTATGGCTACACCTTC.